Below, one T cell receptor (beta chain) is given with its context. This clonotype was observed a single time. Its antigen has not been determined. Per-base quality was not reported, and no clone a single base away is much larger than it. A lone read offers only weak evidence. These data belong to a study of T cell repertoires in cytomegalovirus infection (dated by TCRdb to between 2018 and 2021). Looking at the study overall: Alongside well-studied HLA-B-restricted epitopes, the peptide stimulations were aimed at recently identified HLA-C-restricted CMV epitopes, whose presentation resists viral immunomodulation. Because public TCR beta signatures pointed to carriage of CMV infection together with the matching HLA type, the HLA type of each donor mattered for the analysis.

The research as a whole found: In the ex vivo response, HLA-C-restricted CMV-specific TCR beta clonotypes were dominant, and in two of eight donors the single most frequent clonotype came from this HLA-C-restricted group. Carriers of CMV infection plus the relevant HLA type were discriminated by the cumulative frequency of public TCR beta family members in the study cohort and in an independent 352-donor cohort.

The treatment or condition label for this specimen denotes: in vitro stimulation with specific CMV peptide epitopes to enrich CMV-specific T cells. TCRdb names Illumina HiSeq 1500 as the instrument used. TCRdb reprocessing: public reads trimmed at Q25 with fastp, clones called with MiXCR, in-frame beta chains kept. When rows share a CDR3 protein, they turn into one entry using the most common DNA and genes. The sample table lists 640,000 or so distinct CDR3 sequences, around 35% of them with a count of one. 18% of the sample lies in the top ten. The germline V and J ends show losses of 6 bases and 5 bases respectively, and no gene match explains 10 bases of the junction. Taken from cysteine to phenylalanine, the CDR3 has 14 residues. CDR3 DNA is the only sequence kept; it has 42 bases, read in frame from the first base. CDR1 and CDR2, per the germline V gene (reference sequence), are DFQATT and SNEGSKA.

This chain is built from TRBV20-1 and TRBJ2-5; 9 central bases correspond to TRBD1. The sequences come from cultured PBMCs, collected from culture after CMV antigen stimulation. This sequence originates from a human donor in good health (CMV status not recorded). Some clones in this sample may be carry-over from other donors' samples. The bases are TGCAGTGCGCAATACACAGGGGGCCGGGAGACCCAGTACTTC. The resulting protein is CSAQYTGGRETQYF.